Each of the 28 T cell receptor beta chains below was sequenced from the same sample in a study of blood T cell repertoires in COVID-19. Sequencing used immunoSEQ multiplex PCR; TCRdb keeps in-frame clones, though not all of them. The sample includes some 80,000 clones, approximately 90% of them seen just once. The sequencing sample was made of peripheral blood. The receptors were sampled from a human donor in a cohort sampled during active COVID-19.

The CDR3 region is CASISGQGPNTEAFF. The CDR3 DNA sequence: TGTGCCAGTATTAGCGGACAGGGACCTAACACTGAAGCTTTCTTT. The rearrangement uses TRBV19 and TRBJ1-1; 8 bases match TRBD1. The CDR3 runs to 15 residues. Germline V CDR1 and CDR2: LNHDA, SQIVND (reference sequence). Losses at the gene ends were 7 bases for V and 2 bases for J; bases not matched to a gene: 9. The full variable domain, completed using reference TRBV19 and TRBJ1-1, is DGGITQSPKYLFRKEGQNVTLSCEQNLNHDAMYWYRQDPGQGLRLIYYSQIVNDFQKGDIAEGYSVSREKKESFPLTVTSAQKNPTAFYLCASISGQGPNTEAFFGQGTRLTVV.

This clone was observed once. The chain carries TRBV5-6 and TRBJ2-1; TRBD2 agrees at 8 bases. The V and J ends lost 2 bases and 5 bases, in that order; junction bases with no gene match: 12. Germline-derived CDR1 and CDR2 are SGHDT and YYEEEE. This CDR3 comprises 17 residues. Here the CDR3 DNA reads TGTGCCAGCAGCTTCATACCACGGAGTAGCGGGAACAATGAGCAGTTCTTC. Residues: CASSFIPRSSGNNEQFF.

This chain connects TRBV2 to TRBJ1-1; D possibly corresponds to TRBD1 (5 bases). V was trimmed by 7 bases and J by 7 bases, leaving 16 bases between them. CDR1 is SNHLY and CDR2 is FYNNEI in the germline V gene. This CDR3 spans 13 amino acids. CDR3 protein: CASKRGIKDEAFF. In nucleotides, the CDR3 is TGTGCCAGCAAGCGGGGGATTAAGGATGAAGCTTTCTTT. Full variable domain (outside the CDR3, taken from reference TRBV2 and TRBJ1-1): EPEVTQTPSHQVTQMGQEVILRCVPISNHLYFYWYRQILGQKVEFLVSFYNNEISEKSEIFDDQFSVERPDGSNFTLKIRSTKLEDSAMYFCASKRGIKDEAFFGQGTRLTVV.

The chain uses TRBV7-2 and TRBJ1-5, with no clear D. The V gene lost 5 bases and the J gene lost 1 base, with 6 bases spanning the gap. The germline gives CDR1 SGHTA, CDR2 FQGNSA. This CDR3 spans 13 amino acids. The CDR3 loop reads CASSRGSNQPQHF. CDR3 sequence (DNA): TGTGCCAGCAGCAGAGGGAGCAATCAGCCCCAGCATTTT.

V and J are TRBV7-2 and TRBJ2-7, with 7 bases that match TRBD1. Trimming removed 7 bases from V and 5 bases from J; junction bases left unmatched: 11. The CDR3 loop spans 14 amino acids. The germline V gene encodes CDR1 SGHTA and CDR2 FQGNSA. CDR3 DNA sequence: TGTGCCAGCAAGCAGAGAGGGGGCACGGACGAGCAGTACTTC. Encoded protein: CASKQRGGTDEQYF.

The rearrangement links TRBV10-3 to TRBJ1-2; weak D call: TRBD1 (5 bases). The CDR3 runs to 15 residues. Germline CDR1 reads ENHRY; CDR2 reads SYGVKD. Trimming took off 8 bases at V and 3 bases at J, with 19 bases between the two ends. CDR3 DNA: TGTGCCATCTCCCGAAGACAGCTCGAAGACTATGGCTACACCTTC. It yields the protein CAISRRQLEDYGYTF.

The CDR3 protein is CATSDGRVAYGYTF. CDR3 DNA sequence: TGTGCCACCAGTGACGGCAGGGTGGCCTATGGCTACACCTTC. This sequence joins TRBV24-1 and TRBJ1-2; weak D call: TRBD1 (5 bases). The CDR3 is 14 amino acids. Germline CDR1 reads KGHDR; CDR2 reads SFDVKD. V dropped 4 bases and J dropped 4 bases, with 12 bases sitting between them.

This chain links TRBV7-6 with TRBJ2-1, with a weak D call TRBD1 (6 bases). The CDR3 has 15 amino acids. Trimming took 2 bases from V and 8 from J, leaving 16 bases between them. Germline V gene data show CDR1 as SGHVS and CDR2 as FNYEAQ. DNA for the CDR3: TGTGCCAGCAGCTTATTCGGGAACAGGGACCATGAGCAGTTCTTC. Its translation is CASSLFGNRDHEQFF.

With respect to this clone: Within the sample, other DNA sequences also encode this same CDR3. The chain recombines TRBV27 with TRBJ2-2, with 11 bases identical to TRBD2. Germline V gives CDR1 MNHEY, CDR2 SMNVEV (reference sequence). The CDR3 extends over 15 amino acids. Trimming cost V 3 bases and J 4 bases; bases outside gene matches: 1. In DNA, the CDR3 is TGTGCCAGCAGTTTTGGGACTAGCGGCACCGGGGAGCTGTTTTTT. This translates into CASSFGTSGTGELFF.

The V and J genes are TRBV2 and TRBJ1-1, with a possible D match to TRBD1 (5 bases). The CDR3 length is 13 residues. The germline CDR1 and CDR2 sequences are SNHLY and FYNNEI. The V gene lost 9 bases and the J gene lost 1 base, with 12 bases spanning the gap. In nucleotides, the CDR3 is TGTGCCAGTGCACAGGTCGAGAACACTGAAGCTTTCTTT. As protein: CASAQVENTEAFF.

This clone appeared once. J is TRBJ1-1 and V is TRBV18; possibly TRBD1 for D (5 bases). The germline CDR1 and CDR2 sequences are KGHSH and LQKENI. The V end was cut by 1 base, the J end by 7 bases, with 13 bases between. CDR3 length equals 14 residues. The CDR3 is CASSPQGNRNEAFF. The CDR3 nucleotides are TGTGCCAGCTCACCACAGGGGAATCGGAATGAAGCTTTCTTT.

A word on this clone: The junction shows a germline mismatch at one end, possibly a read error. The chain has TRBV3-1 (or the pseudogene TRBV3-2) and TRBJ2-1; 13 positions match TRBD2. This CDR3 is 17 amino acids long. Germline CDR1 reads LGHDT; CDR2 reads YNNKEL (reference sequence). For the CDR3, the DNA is TGTGCCAGCAGGCAAGCCGGGACTAGCGGGACTGGCAATGAGCAGTTCTTC. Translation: CASRQAGTSGTGNEQFF.

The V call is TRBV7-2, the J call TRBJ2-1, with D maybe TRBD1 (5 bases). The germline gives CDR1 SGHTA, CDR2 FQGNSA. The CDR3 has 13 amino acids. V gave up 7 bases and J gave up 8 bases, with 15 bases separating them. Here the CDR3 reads CASKPFRGDEQFF. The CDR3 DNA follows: TGTGCCAGCAAACCTTTTAGGGGCGATGAGCAGTTCTTC.

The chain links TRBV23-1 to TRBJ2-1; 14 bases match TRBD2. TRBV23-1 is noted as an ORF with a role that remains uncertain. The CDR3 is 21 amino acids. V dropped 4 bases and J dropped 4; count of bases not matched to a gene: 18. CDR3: CASSLDPGLAGAPTKYNEQFF. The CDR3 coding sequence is TGCGCCAGCAGTCTCGATCCGGGACTAGCGGGAGCCCCGACCAAATACAATGAGCAGTTCTTC.

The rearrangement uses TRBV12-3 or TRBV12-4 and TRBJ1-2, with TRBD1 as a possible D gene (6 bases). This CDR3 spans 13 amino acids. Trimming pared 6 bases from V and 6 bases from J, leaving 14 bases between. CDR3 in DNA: TGTGCCAGCAGGGCACAGGGTAAGAATGGCTACACCTTC. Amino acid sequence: CASRAQGKNGYTF.

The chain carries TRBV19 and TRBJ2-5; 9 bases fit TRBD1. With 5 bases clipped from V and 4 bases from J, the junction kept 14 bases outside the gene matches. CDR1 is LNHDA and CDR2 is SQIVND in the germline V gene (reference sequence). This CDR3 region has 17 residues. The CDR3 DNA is TGTGCCAGTAGTCTTTTCGCGGGACAGGGCTTGGGAGAGACCCAGTACTTC. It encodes CASSLFAGQGLGETQYF.

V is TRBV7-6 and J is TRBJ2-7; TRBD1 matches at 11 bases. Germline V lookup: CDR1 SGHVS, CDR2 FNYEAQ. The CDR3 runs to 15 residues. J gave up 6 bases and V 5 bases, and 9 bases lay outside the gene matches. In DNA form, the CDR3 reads TGTGCCAGCAGCACGGAGGACAGGGGGCCGGTCGAGCAGTACTTC. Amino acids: CASSTEDRGPVEQYF. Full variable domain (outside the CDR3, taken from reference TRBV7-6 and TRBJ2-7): GAGVSQSPRYKVTKRGQDVALRCDPISGHVSLYWYRQALGQGPEFLTYFNYEAQQDKSGLPNDRFSAERPEGSISTLTIQRTEQRDSAMYRCASSTEDRGPVEQYFGPGTRLTVT.

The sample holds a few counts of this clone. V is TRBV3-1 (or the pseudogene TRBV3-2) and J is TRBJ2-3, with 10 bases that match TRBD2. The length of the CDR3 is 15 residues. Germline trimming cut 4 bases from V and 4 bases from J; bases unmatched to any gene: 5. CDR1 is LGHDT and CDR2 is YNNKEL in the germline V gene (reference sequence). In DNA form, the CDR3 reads TGTGCCAGCAGCCCTCTAGCGGGAGTAGCAGATACGCAGTATTTT. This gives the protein CASSPLAGVADTQYF.

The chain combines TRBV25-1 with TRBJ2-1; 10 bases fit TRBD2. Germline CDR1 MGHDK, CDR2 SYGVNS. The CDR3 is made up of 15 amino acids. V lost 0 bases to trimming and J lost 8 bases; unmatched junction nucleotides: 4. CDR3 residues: CASSEYTSGDDEQFF. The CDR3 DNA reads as TGTGCCAGCAGTGAATACACTAGCGGGGACGATGAGCAGTTCTTC.

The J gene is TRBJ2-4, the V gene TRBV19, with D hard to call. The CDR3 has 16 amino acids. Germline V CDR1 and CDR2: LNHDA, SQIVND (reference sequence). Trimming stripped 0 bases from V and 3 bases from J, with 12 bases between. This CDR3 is CASSIDAVTSKNIQYF. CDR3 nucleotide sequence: TGTGCCAGTAGTATAGATGCAGTTACCAGCAAAAACATTCAGTACTTC.

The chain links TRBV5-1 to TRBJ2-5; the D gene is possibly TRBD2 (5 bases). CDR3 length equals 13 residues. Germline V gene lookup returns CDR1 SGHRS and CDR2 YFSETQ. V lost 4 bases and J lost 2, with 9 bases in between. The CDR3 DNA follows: TGCGCCAGCAGCCGAGGGTTACAAGAGACCCAGTACTTC. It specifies CASSRGLQETQYF.

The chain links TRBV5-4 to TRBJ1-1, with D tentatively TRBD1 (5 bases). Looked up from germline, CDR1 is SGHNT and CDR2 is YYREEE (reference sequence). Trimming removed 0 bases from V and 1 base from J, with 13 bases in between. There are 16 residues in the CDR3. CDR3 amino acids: CASSLGSGAQNTEAFF. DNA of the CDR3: TGTGCCAGCAGCTTGGGGTCTGGGGCACAGAACACTGAAGCTTTCTTT. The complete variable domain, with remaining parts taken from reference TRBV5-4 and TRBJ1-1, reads ETGVTQSPTHLIKTRGQQVTLRCSSQSGHNTVSWYQQALGQGPQFIFQYYREEENGRGNFPPRFSGLQFPNYSSELNVNALELDDSALYLCASSLGSGAQNTEAFFGQGTRLTVV.

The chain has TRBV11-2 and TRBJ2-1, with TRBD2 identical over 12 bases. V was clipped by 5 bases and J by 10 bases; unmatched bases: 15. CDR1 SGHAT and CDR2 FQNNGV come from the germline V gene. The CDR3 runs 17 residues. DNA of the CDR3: TGTGCCAGCAGCCCCCTTTCCCCACTAGCGGGGGGTCGGGAGCAGTTCTTC. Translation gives CASSPLSPLAGGREQFF.

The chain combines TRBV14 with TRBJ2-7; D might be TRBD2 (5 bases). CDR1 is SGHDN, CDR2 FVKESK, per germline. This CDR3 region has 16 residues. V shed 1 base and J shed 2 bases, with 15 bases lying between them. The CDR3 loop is CASSQALRTWAYEQYF. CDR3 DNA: TGTGCCAGCAGCCAAGCCCTTAGGACTTGGGCCTACGAGCAGTACTTC.

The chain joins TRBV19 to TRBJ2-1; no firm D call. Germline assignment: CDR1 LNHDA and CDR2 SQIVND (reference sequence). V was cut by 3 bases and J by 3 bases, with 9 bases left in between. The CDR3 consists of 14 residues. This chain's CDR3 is CASSISDNYNEQFF. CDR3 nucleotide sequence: TGTGCCAGTAGTATTTCCGACAACTACAATGAGCAGTTCTTC.

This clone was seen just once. CDR3 loop: CASWGTTKRLNTEAFF. CDR3 DNA sequence: TGTGCCAGCTGGGGGACAACAAAAAGACTGAACACTGAAGCTTTCTTT. The chain uses TRBV7-8 and TRBJ1-1; a possible D gene is TRBD1 (6 bases). V was clipped by 8 bases and J by 0 bases, with 19 bases between them. CDR1 and CDR2 from the germline V gene are SGHVS and FQNEAQ. CDR3 size: 16 residues.

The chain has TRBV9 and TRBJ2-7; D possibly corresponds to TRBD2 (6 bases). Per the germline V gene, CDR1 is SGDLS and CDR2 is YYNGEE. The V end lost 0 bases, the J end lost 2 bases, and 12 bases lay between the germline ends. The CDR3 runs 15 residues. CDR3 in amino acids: CASSVVAGPTYEQYF. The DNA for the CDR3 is TGTGCCAGCAGCGTAGTGGCGGGGCCTACCTACGAGCAGTACTTC.

CDR3 coding DNA: TGTGCCAGCAGCTTGTTTGAACAGGGCAATCAGCCCCAGCATTTT. Protein sequence: CASSLFEQGNQPQHF. The gene calls are TRBV5-5 and TRBJ1-5; TRBD1 is a possible D gene (5 bases). Trimming cost V 1 base and J 2 bases, with 10 bases left between them. This CDR3 is 15 amino acids long. From germline, CDR1 is SGHKS and CDR2 YYEKEE (reference sequence).